This T cell receptor beta chain is from a study of spatial heterogeneity in lung cancer. Study conclusions and caveats: Regional and ubiquitous nonsynonymous mutations were tracked by counts of regional and ubiquitous expanded TCRs, respectively. How many expanded intratumoral alpha and beta TCRs were present tracked the tumor mutation count, which was a count of nonsynonymous mutations.

One entry per CDR3 protein results from TCRdb running MiXCR on the 5' RACE reads. Of about 100,000 distinct CDR3 sequences in the sample, approximately 4% are singletons; the top ten hold 20% to 25%. Per germline, CDR1 SGHTA and CDR2 FQGNSA. The CDR3 sequence is 14 residues long. Trimming removed 5 bases from V and 3 bases from J, with 10 bases in between. The time point was: sample taken at primary tumor resection. Around 70 TRACERx patients with early, untreated non-small cell lung cancer donated samples. This clonotype appeared a few times. Its cognate antigen is unknown. This specimen was lung tumor tissue, taken at surgery. The TCR originated in a male donor with early-stage non-small cell lung cancer. This chain joins TRBV7-2 and TRBJ2-2; possibly TRBD1 for D (5 bases). The CDR3: CASSPDTYTGELFF. CDR3 in DNA: TGTGCCAGCAGCCCGGACACGTACACCGGGGAGCTGTTTTTT.